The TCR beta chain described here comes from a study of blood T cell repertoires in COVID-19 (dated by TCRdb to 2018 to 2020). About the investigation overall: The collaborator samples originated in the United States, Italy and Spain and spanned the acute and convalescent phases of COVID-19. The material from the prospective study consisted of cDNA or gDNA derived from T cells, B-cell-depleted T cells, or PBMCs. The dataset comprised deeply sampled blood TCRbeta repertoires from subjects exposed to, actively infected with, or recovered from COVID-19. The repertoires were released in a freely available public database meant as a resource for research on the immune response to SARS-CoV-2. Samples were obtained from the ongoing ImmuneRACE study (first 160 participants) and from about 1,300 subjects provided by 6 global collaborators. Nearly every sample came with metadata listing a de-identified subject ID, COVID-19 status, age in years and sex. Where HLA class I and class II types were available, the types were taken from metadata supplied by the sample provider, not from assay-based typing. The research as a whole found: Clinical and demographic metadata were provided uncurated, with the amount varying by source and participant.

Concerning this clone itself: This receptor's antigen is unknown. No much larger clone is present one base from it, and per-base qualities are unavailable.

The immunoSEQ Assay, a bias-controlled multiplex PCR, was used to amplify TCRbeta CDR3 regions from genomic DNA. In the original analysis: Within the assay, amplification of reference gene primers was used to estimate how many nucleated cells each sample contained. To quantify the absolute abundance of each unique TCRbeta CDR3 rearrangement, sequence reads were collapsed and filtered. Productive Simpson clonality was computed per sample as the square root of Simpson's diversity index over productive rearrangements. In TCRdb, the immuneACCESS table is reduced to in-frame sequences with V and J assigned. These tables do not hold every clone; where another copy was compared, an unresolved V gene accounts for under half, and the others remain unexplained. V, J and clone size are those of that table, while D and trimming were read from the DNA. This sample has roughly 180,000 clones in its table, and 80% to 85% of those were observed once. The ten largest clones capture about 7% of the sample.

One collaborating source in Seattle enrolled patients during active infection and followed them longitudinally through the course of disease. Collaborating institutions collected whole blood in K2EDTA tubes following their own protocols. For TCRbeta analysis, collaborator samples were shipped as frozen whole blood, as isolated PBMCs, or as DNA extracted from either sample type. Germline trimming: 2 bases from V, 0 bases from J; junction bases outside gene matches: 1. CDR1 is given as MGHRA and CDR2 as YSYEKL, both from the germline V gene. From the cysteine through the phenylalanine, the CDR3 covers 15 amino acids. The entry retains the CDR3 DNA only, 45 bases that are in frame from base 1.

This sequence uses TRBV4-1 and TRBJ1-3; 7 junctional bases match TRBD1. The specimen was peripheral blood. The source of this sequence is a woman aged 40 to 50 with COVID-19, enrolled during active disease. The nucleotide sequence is TGCGCCAGCAGCCAAAACAGGGGCTCTGGAAACACCATATATTTT. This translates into CASSQNRGSGNTIYF.